The sample holds a few counts of the clone carrying this T cell receptor beta chain. Together with a sample-barcoded 5' primer, a J-beta primer mix was included in a second PCR lasting about 6 to 11 cycles. TCRdb analysed the 5' RACE reads with MiXCR anew, one entry per CDR3 protein. The data show roughly 1,300,000 distinct CDR3 sequences, with approximately 63% seen just once and approximately 7% held by the top ten. CDR1 is SQVTM, CDR2 ANQGSEA, per germline. The CDR3 has 12 residues. This sample was included in a study of blood T cells in healthy people across ages. Sequencing was performed on blood. The TCR sequence derives from a man between 18 and 29 years old in good health. The chain has TRBV29-1 and TRBJ2-7; D perhaps matches TRBD1 (6 bases). Judging by the DNA end, TRBJ2-5 fits better; the J call may be wrong. The CDR3, as DNA: TGCAGCGTTGAGGAGGACAGAGAGACCCAGTACTTC. This sequence encodes CSVEEDRETQYF.